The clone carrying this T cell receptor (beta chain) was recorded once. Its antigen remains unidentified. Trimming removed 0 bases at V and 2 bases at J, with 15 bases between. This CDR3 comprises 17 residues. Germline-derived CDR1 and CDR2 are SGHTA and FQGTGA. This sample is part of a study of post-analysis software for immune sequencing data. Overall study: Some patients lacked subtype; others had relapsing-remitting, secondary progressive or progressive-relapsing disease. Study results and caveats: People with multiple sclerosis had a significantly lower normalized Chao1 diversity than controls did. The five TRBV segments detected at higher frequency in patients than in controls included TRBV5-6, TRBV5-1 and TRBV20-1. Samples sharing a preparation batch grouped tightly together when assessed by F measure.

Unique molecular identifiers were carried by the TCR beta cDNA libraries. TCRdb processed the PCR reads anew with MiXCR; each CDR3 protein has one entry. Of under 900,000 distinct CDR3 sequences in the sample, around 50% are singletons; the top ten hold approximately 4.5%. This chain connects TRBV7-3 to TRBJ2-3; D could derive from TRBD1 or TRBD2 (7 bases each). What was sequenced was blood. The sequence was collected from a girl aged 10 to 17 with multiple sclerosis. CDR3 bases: TGTGCCAGCAGCTTAACCCCCAGGGGGGGAGTCACAGATACGCAGTATTTT. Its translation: CASSLTPRGGVTDTQYF. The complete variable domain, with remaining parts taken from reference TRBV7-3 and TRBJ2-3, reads GAGVSQTPSNKVTEKGKYVELRCDPISGHTALYWYRQSLGQGPEFLIYFQGTGAADDSGLPNDRFFAVRPEGSVSTLKIQRTERGDSAVYLCASSLTPRGGVTDTQYFGPGTRLTVL.